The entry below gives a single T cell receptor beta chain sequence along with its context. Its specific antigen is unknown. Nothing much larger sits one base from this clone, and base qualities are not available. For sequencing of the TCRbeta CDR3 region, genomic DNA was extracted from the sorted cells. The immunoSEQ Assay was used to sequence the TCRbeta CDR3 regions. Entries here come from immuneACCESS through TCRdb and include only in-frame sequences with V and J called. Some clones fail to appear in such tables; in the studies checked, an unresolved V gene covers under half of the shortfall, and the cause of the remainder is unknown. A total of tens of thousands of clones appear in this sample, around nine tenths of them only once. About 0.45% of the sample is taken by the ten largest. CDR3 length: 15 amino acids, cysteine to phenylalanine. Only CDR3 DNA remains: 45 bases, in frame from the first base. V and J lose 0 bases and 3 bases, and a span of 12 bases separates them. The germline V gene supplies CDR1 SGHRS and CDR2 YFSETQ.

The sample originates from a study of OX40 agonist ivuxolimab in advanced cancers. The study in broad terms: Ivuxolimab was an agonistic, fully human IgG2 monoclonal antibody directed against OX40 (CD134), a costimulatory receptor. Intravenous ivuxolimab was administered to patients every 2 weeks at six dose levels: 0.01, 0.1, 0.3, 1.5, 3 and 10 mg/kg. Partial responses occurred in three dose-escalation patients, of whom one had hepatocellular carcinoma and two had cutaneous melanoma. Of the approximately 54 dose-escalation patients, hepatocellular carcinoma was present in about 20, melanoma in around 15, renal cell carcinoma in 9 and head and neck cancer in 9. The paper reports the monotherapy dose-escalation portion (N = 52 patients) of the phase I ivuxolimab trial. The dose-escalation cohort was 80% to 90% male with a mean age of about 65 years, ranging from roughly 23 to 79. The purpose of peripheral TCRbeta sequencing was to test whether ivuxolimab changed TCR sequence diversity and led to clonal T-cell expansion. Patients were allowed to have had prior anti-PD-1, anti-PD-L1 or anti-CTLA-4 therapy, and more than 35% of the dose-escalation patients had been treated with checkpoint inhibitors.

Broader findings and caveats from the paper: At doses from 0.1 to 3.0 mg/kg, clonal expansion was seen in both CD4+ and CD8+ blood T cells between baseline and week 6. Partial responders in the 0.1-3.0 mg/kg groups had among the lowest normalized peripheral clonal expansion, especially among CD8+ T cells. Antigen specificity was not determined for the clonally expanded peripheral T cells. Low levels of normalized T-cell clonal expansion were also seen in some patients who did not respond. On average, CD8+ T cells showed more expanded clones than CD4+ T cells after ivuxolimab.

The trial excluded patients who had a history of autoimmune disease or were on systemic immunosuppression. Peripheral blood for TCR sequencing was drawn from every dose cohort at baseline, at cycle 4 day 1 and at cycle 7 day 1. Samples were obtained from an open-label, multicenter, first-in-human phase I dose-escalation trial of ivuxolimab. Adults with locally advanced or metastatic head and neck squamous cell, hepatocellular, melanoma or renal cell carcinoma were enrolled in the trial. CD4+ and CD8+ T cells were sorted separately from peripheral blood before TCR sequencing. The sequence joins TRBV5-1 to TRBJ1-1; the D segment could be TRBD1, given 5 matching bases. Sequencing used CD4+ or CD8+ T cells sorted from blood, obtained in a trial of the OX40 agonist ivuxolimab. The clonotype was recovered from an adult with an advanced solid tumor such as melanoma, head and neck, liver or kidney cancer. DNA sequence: TGCGCCAGCAGCTTGGTGGGGGAACCGGACACTGAAGCTTTCTTT. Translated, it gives CASSLVGEPDTEAFF.